The T cell receptor beta chain described here comes from a study of cytomegalovirus exposure and HLA in healthy donors. The CDR3 extends over 16 amino acids. The trim removed 4 bases at V and 2 bases at J, leaving 4 bases unmatched. Germline loops: CDR1 SGHRS, CDR2 YFSETQ. Primers for the PCR totalled 60 Vbeta and 13 Jbeta. This table comes from immunoSEQ multiplex PCR, and its TCRdb copy is limited to in-frame clones, with some not included. The sample carries tens of thousands of clones, 86% recorded once. The sequenced sample consisted of PBMCs. This receptor was obtained from a man aged 25 to 40 in good health and CMV-seropositive. The rearrangement uses TRBV5-1 and TRBJ2-2; TRBD2 aligns across 11 bases. The CDR3 coding sequence is TGCGCCAGCAGCCCGGGACTAGCGGTTAACACCGGGGAGCTGTTTTTT. This translates into CASSPGLAVNTGELFF.